The rows below give T cell receptor beta chains drawn from one sample of a study of T cell responses to AZD1222 COVID-19 vaccine. TCRdb's table, derived via immunoSEQ multiplex PCR, lists solely in-frame clones and lacks some. The top ten hold about 3% of the sample, which has approximately 100,000 clones, 80% to 90% seen once. Source: peripheral blood, taken on day 0 of AZD1222 vaccination. The source is an adult in good health. The CDR3 runs from the conserved cysteine through the conserved F or W. Each record gives: V gene, J gene, CDR3 protein.

v_call: TRBV19
j_call: TRBJ1-1
cdr3_aa: CASSIGHSEAFF

v_call: TRBV6-5
j_call: TRBJ1-1
cdr3_aa: CASRVTGGNTEAFF

v_call: TRBV5-5
j_call: TRBJ1-1
cdr3_aa: CASSLQRMNTEAFF

v_call: TRBV6-2/TRBV6-3
j_call: TRBJ2-1
cdr3_aa: CASSYYLAGATSYNEQFF

v_call: TRBV18
j_call: TRBJ1-2
cdr3_aa: CASSPLRGGEGYGYTF

v_call: TRBV2
j_call: TRBJ1-5
cdr3_aa: CASTRTGGELSNQPQHF

v_call: TRBV19
j_call: TRBJ1-6
cdr3_aa: CASSIRDSNSPLHF

v_call: TRBV15
j_call: TRBJ2-2
cdr3_aa: CATSREPGQGYTGELFF

v_call: TRBV5-4
j_call: TRBJ2-7
cdr3_aa: CASSLRAPGGYEQYF

v_call: TRBV28
j_call: TRBJ1-1
cdr3_aa: CASIVPQSTGDAEAFF

v_call: TRBV7-9
j_call: TRBJ1-4
cdr3_aa: CASSPPGVRANEKLFF

v_call: TRBV5-1
j_call: TRBJ1-1
cdr3_aa: CASSLYFQGNTEAFF

v_call: TRBV5-1
j_call: TRBJ1-2
cdr3_aa: CASSLVQGGTYGYTF

v_call: TRBV12-3/TRBV12-4
j_call: TRBJ1-1
cdr3_aa: CASTPGVGTEAFF

v_call: TRBV27
j_call: TRBJ1-1
cdr3_aa: CASTSWAGNTEAFF

v_call: TRBV11-2
j_call: TRBJ2-7
cdr3_aa: CASSLDPGTLYEQYF

v_call: TRBV7-9
j_call: TRBJ1-2
cdr3_aa: CASSLEQGNYGYTF

v_call: TRBV28
j_call: TRBJ1-3
cdr3_aa: CASRGDRGLDTIYF

v_call: TRBV7-3
j_call: TRBJ2-3
cdr3_aa: CASSTGLAGGTDTQYF

v_call: TRBV2
j_call: TRBJ1-4
cdr3_aa: CASRDQNRALNEKLFF

v_call: TRBV7-2
j_call: TRBJ1-5
cdr3_aa: CASSLGAIGYSNQPQHF

v_call: TRBV4-3
j_call: TRBJ1-1
cdr3_aa: CASSQDRPTGGDTEAFF

v_call: TRBV18
j_call: TRBJ2-5
cdr3_aa: CASSPARVGETQYF

v_call: TRBV20-1
j_call: TRBJ1-1
cdr3_aa: CSASPLQGDEAFF

v_call: TRBV7-2
j_call: TRBJ2-5
cdr3_aa: CASSLRRGGVETQYF

v_call: TRBV7-3
j_call: TRBJ2-5
cdr3_aa: CASSRTSDGTQYF

v_call: TRBV7-9
j_call: TRBJ1-2
cdr3_aa: CASSPSGQVLKYGYTF

v_call: TRBV19
j_call: TRBJ1-6
cdr3_aa: CASRIGWNSPLHF

v_call: TRBV19
j_call: TRBJ1-2
cdr3_aa: CASSPQQGAVYGYTF

v_call: TRBV5-1
j_call: TRBJ1-1
cdr3_aa: CASSSGTGMNTEAFF

v_call: TRBV7-9
j_call: TRBJ1-1
cdr3_aa: CASSSLQGNTEAFF

v_call: TRBV18
j_call: TRBJ2-3
cdr3_aa: CASSPARTDTQYF